This TCR beta chain was captured by sequencing in a study of OX40 agonist ivuxolimab in advanced cancers. The table came from immunoSEQ multiplex PCR; TCRdb's copy has only in-frame clones and leaves some out. The sample shows almost 70,000 clones, 90% to 95% of them seen only once. CDR1 and CDR2 (germline): SGHVS, FQNEAQ. There are 14 residues in the CDR3. The ends were cut back, 0 bases at V and 1 base at J, with 6 bases in the middle. The material sequenced was CD4+ or CD8+ T cells sorted from blood, taken in a trial of the OX40 agonist ivuxolimab. This clonotype was obtained from an adult with an advanced solid tumor such as melanoma, head and neck, liver or kidney cancer. The chain is built from TRBV7-8 and TRBJ1-2; D not resolved. The CDR3 reads CASSLAAFNYGYTF. The CDR3 nucleotides read TGTGCCAGCAGCTTAGCGGCATTTAACTATGGCTACACCTTC.